This T cell receptor (beta chain) was found in a study of OX40 agonist ivuxolimab in advanced cancers. Patients with a history of autoimmune disease or on systemic immunosuppression were excluded. The repertoire was sequenced with immunoSEQ multiplex PCR; TCRdb's copy has only in-frame clones and lacks some. The sample lists around 35,000 clones, about 85% seen once, with less than 5% in the top ten. Sequenced material: CD4+ or CD8+ T cells sorted from blood, taken in a trial of the OX40 agonist ivuxolimab. The TCR comes from an adult with an advanced solid tumor such as melanoma, head and neck, liver or kidney cancer.

The CDR3 is CASSKSGTLNEQFF. CDR3 nucleotides: TGTGCCAGCAGTAAATCCGGGACTCTCAATGAGCAGTTCTTC. This chain uses TRBV2 with TRBJ2-1, with D possibly being TRBD2 (6 bases). The germline V gene encodes CDR1 SNHLY and CDR2 FYNNEI. The ends were cut back, 5 bases at V and 6 bases at J, with 14 bases in the middle. The CDR3 totals 14 residues.